The 15 T cell receptor beta chains given below trace back to one sample, sequenced in a study of CD8+CD57+ T cells in acquired aplastic anemia. Flow cytometry had shown expanded CD8+CD57+ cells in the patients chosen for sequencing. Genomic DNA was employed as the template in profiling TCR beta VDJ and CDR3. TCRdb reprocessed the reads via MiXCR and lists one record per CDR3 protein. The sample consists of fewer than 300,000 distinct CDR3 sequences, approximately 79% of them appearing once. The sequencing sample was made of sorted CD4+, CD8+, or CD8+CD57+ T cells (not recorded which) from PBMCs. Source of these receptors: a human donor with aplastic anemia.

Details on this clonotype: Because the CDR3's place on the DNA is in doubt, the DNA is left out and the CDR3 is given as listed by TCRdb. The chain is built from TRBV7-9 and TRBJ2-6; the table's D call, TRBD1, was not checked against the DNA. The CDR3 sequence runs 16 residues, both termini included. Per the germline V gene, CDR1 is SEHNR and CDR2 is FQNEAQ (reference sequence). This CDR3 reads CAGQVARETQYFVLTF.

V and J are TRBV24-1 and TRBJ1-2; no firm D call. CDR3 length equals 18 residues. Trimming cost V 5 bases and J 3 bases, with 24 bases left between them. In germline, CDR1 is KGHDR, CDR2 SFDVKD. The CDR3 coding sequence is TGTGCCACCAGTGGATTACTACAGAACGGTACTTCCGACTATGGCTACACCTTC. Protein sequence: CATSGLLQNGTSDYGYTF.

As regards this clonotype: The limits of the CDR3 on the DNA are not certain, so only TCRdb's listed CDR3 is given. The CDR3: CASSVGSGTQNLYF. The gene calls are TRBV9 and TRBJ2-5. The CDR3 length is 14 residues, termini included. The V gene's germline CDR1 is SGDLS and CDR2 YYNGEE.

The chain joins TRBV5-6 to TRBJ2-1, with TRBD2 as a possible D gene (7 bases). Germline lookup yields CDR1 SGHDT and CDR2 YYEEEE. The V end lost 0 bases, the J end lost 7 bases, and 14 bases lay between the germline ends. The CDR3 spans 15 residues. The CDR3 spells CASSLGEEGGNEQFF. The DNA of the CDR3 is TGTGCCAGCAGCTTGGGGGAGGAGGGGGGGAATGAGCAGTTCTTC.

This clonotype is a singleton in its sample. The chain employs TRBV19 and TRBJ1-1; TRBD1 matches at 7 bases. Germline values: CDR1 LNHDA, CDR2 SQIVND (reference sequence). This CDR3 spans 17 amino acids. V shed 0 bases, J shed 5 bases, and the junction held 12 bases outside the gene matches. CDR3 coding DNA: TGTGCCAGTAGTATAGAAGGGGGCACAGGGGTGGTGACTGAAGCTTTCTTT. Protein sequence: CASSIEGGTGVVTEAFF. Together with reference TRBV19 and TRBJ1-1, the CDR3 gives the full variable domain: DGGITQSPKYLFRKEGQNVTLSCEQNLNHDAMYWYRQDPGQGLRLIYYSQIVNDFQKGDIAEGYSVSREKKESFPLTVTSAQKNPTAFYLCASSIEGGTGVVTEAFFGQGTRLTVV.

The rearrangement joins TRBV25-1 to TRBJ2-1; D gene unclear. Trimming stripped 3 bases from V and 1 base from J, with 13 bases between. The CDR3 spans 16 residues. Per the germline V gene, CDR1 is MGHDK and CDR2 is SYGVNS. CDR3 protein: CASSDPNRVSYNEQFF. DNA for the CDR3: TGTGCCAGCAGTGACCCCAACCGGGTTTCCTACAATGAGCAGTTCTTC. The full variable domain, rest sourced from reference TRBV25-1 and TRBJ2-1, is EADIYQTPRYLVIGTGKKITLECSQTMGHDKMYWYQQDPGMELHLIHYSYGVNSTEKGDLSSESTVSRIRTEHFPLTLESARPSHTSQYLCASSDPNRVSYNEQFFGPGTRLTVL.

V gene TRBV11-3 combines with J gene TRBJ1-1; 7 bases are shared with TRBD1. CDR1 and CDR2 (germline): SGHNT, YENEEA. Unmatched junction bases numbered 7, after V lost 4 bases and J lost 8 bases. The CDR3 sequence is 13 residues long. CDR3 region: CASSSWGGGEAFF. CDR3 coding DNA: TGTGCCAGCAGCTCCTGGGGAGGGGGCGAAGCTTTCTTT.

A remark on this clonotype: The junction differs from germline at one of its ends, possibly a read error. This chain joins TRBV2 and TRBJ2-6; weak D call: TRBD2 (6 bases). The V gene's germline CDR1 is SNHLY and CDR2 FYNNEI. The CDR3 is made up of 16 amino acids. For the CDR3, the DNA is TGTGCCAGCACCCAAGCGGGCGCTCCTGCGGCCTACGTCCTGACTTTC. It yields the protein CASTQAGAPAAYVLTF.

For this clonotype: Germline is not matched at one junction end, which may reflect a read error. J is TRBJ2-5 and V is TRBV15; D might be TRBD1 (6 bases). Germline loops: CDR1 LNHNV, CDR2 YYDKDF (reference sequence). This CDR3 comprises 14 residues. The CDR3 coding sequence is TGCGCCGCCACCAGGGGCTACAGCGGAGAGACCCAGTACTTC. It translates to CAATRGYSGETQYF. Full variable domain (missing parts from reference TRBV15 and TRBJ2-5): DAMVIQNPRYQVTQFGKPVTLSCSQTLNHNVMYWYQQKSSQAPKLLFHYYDKDFNNEADTPDNFQSRRPNTSFCFLDIRSPGLGDTAMYLCAATRGYSGETQYFGPGTRLLVL.

The chain has TRBV20-1 and TRBJ2-3; 7 positions agree with TRBD2. The V segment lost 7 bases and the J segment 0 bases; nucleotides outside the gene matches: 4. In germline, CDR1 is DFQATT, CDR2 SNEGSKA (reference sequence). The CDR3 sequence is 13 residues long. The CDR3 region has the DNA TGCAGTGGGCACGGGGGGAGCACAGATACGCAGTATTTT. Protein product: CSGHGGSTDTQYF.

This clonotype was detected once. The gene calls are TRBV7-2 and TRBJ1-2, with D unresolved. Germline CDR1 is SGHTA and CDR2 is FQGNSA. V was clipped by 3 bases and J by 11 bases, with 25 bases between them. The CDR3 contains 16 residues. CDR3 protein: CASSFTSAMSGSSYTF. For the CDR3, the DNA is TGTGCCAGCAGCTTTACGAGCGCAATGAGCGGTTCTTCGTACACCTTC. The whole variable domain, filled in from reference TRBV7-2 and TRBJ1-2, reads GAGVSQSPSNKVTEKGKDVELRCDPISGHTALYWYRQSLGQGLEFLIYFQGNSAPDKSGLPSDRFSAERTGGSVSTLTIQRTQQEDSAVYLCASSFTSAMSGSSYTFGSGTRLTVV.

For this clonotype: Germline is not matched at one junction end, which may reflect a read error. The J gene is TRBJ2-5, the V gene TRBV11-2; D uncertain. Germline CDR1 is SGHAT and CDR2 is FQNNGV. This CDR3 has 12 amino acids. This CDR3 reads CASRLDLKGQYF. CDR3 bases: TGTGCCAGCCGCTTAGATCTGAAAGGCCAGTACTTC. Using reference TRBV11-2 and TRBJ2-5 for the parts outside the CDR3, the full variable domain is EAGVAQSPRYKIIEKRQSVAFWCNPISGHATLYWYQQILGQGPKLLIQFQNNGVVDDSQLPKDRFSAERLKGVDSTLKIQPAKLEDSAVYLCASRLDLKGQYFGPGTRLLVL.

The chain couples TRBV7-9 to TRBJ2-1, with D perhaps given as TRBD1 or TRBD2 (5 bases each). Between the trimmed V and J ends, which lost 3 bases and 13 bases, there was a span of 25 bases. The CDR3 length is 16 residues. The germline V gene encodes CDR1 SEHNR and CDR2 FQNEAQ (reference sequence). This CDR3 reads CASSFQGSDGANVQFF. DNA of the CDR3: TGTGCCAGCAGCTTTCAAGGAAGCGACGGGGCCAACGTCCAGTTCTTC.

Many counts were recorded for this clonotype. The chain combines TRBV27 with TRBJ2-7; maybe TRBD1 (7 bases). This CDR3 is 15 amino acids long. Germline CDR1 MNHEY, CDR2 SMNVEV (reference sequence). Trimming took off 6 bases at V and 2 bases at J, with 17 bases between the two ends. The CDR3 coding sequence is TGTGCCAGCAGACCCCGGGCAGGGGGGACCTACGAGCAGTACGTC. Its translation: CASRPRAGGTYEQYV.

V is TRBV11-1 and J is TRBJ2-6; D is unclear. V lost 6 bases, J lost 0 bases, and 9 bases lay in between. This CDR3 contains 15 residues. Germline V gene sequence: CDR1 SGHAT, CDR2 FQDESV (reference sequence). CDR3 DNA: TGTGCCAGCAGTTCTAGGAGCTCTGGGGCCAACGTCCTGACTTTC. Its protein product is CASSSRSSGANVLTF.